The clone carrying this T cell receptor (beta chain) was seen only a few times. Its antigen is not known. The data were obtained in a study of CD8+ T cells in alopecia areata. Looking at the study overall: Treatment of the treated patients consisted of oral tofacitinib, 5 to 10 mg twice daily. Patients remained on tofacitinib for 6 to 18 months and then went 6 months without it.

Treatment defined: oral pan-JAK inhibitor, 5-10 mg twice daily. Sequencing relied on a cDNA template that was reverse transcribed from extracted RNA. The table came from immunoSEQ multiplex PCR; TCRdb's copy has only in-frame clones and leaves some out. The sample yields about 250,000 clones, over 45% seen once. The junction had 14 bases not matched to a gene; V was cut back by 6 bases and J by 7 bases. The CDR3 sequence is 15 residues long. CDR1 and CDR2 (germline): SQVTM, ANQGSEA. Study results and caveats: TCRs were shared less clearly across patients than in mice, possibly for HLA-related reasons.

This chain links TRBV29-1 with TRBJ2-2, with 7 bases fitting TRBD2. The receptor was isolated from a human donor with alopecia areata. The source material was CD4+ T cells sorted from blood, sampled at roughly week 53, from a patient treated with tofacitinib. Here the CDR3 reads CSVNREGRGGGELFF. The DNA for the CDR3 is TGCAGCGTCAACCGAGAAGGGAGGGGCGGCGGGGAGCTGTTTTTT.